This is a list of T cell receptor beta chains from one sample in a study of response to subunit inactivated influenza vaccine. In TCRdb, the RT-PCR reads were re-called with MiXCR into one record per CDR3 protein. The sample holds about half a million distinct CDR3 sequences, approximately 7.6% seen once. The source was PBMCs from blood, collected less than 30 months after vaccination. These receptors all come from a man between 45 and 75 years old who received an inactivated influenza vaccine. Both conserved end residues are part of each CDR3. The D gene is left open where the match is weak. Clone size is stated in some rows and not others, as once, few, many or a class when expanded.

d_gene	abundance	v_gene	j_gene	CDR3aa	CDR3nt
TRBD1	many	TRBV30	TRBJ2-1	CARSGQGAYAYNEQFF	TGTGCCCGCAGTGGACAGGGGGCTTACGCGTACAATGAGCAGTTCTTC
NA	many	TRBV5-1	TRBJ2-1	CASSSRRLELAAYNEQFF	TGCGCCAGCAGCTCCAGAAGACTAGAACTGGCCGCCTACAATGAGCAGTTCTTC
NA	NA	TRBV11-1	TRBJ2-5	CASSLGAGRRETQYF	TGTGCCAGCAGCTTAGGGGCGGGGCGGAGGGAGACCCAGTACTTC
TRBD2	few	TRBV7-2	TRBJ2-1	CASSREREGEQFF	TGTGCCAGCAGCAGGGAGCGGGAAGGCGAGCAGTTCTTC
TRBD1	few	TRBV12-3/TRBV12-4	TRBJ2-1	CASTGQAGPGEQFF	TGTGCCAGCACCGGACAGGCCGGGCCTGGTGAGCAGTTCTTC
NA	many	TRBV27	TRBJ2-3	CASSLSRATGSTDTQYF	TGTGCCAGCAGTTTATCTAGGGCTACCGGCAGCACAGATACGCAGTATTTT
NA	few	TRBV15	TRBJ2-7	CATSRDVQAPYEQYF	TGTGCCACCAGCAGAGATGTACAGGCTCCCTACGAGCAGTACTTC
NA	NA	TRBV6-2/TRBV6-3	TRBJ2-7	CASSYSGQFGEQYF	TGTGCCAGCAGTTACTCCGGTCAGTTTGGAGAGCAGTACTTC
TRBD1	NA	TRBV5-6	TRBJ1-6	CASSSGQGWAPLHF	TGTGCCAGCAGCTCCGGACAGGGTTGGGCACCCCTCCACTTT
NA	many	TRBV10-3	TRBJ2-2	CAISRDTIATGELFF	TGTGCCATCAGCCGGGATACCATTGCCACCGGGGAGCTGTTTTTT